This TCR beta chain was sequenced for a study of control samples from healthy donors and cancer patients. Produced via immunoSEQ multiplex PCR; TCRdb's table is partial and in-frame only. The repertoire holds about 51,000 clones, with about 92% as singletons. This CDR3 contains 15 residues. Germline V lookup: CDR1 SGHTA, CDR2 FQGNSA. The V end was cut by 1 base, the J end by 2 bases, with 10 bases between. This TCR was recovered from a man in his forties or fifties with colorectal cancer. Sequencing was carried out using PBMCs. V is TRBV7-2 and J is TRBJ2-3; D is possibly TRBD2 (6 bases). In DNA, the CDR3 is TGTGCCAGCAGCTTAGGAGGGACTTACACAGATACGCAGTATTTT. It codes for CASSLGGTYTDTQYF. The full variable domain, its missing parts supplied by reference TRBV7-2 and TRBJ2-3, is GAGVSQSPSNKVTEKGKDVELRCDPISGHTALYWYRQSLGQGLEFLIYFQGNSAPDKSGLPSDRFSAERTGGSVSTLTIQRTQQEDSAVYLCASSLGGTYTDTQYFGPGTRLTVL.